The 4 T cell receptor beta chains listed next were all sequenced from one sample in a study of cytomegalovirus exposure and HLA in healthy donors. PCR employed 60 Vbeta and 13 Jbeta primers. Libraries were prepared by immunoSEQ multiplex PCR; TCRdb keeps only in-frame clonotypes and omits some of them. The sample lists roughly 240,000 clones; about 80% were seen once. The sequenced sample consisted of PBMCs. These receptors were obtained from a middle-aged woman in good health and CMV-seropositive.

Remarks on this clone: Compared with germline, one end of the junction differs, possibly owing to a read error. Distinct nucleotide sequences in the sample also encode this CDR3. The rearrangement joins TRBV4-3 to TRBJ1-4; 11 bases fit TRBD1. The CDR3 consists of 15 residues. Germline V CDR1 and CDR2: LGHNA, YSLEER. The CDR3 nucleotides are TGCGCCAGCAGCCAGGCCGGGACAGGGGGAGAAAAACTGTTCTTT. As protein: CASSQAGTGGEKLFF.

The CDR3 nucleotides read TGTGCCAGCAGCCCAACTTGGGGGGCCTCGGGACAGCTGGGCTACACCTTC. It yields the protein CASSPTWGASGQLGYTF. V and J are TRBV5-6 and TRBJ1-2, with TRBD1 matching over 7 bases. The ends lost 4 bases at V and 8 bases at J; junction bases unmatched: 20. CDR3 length equals 17 residues. Germline V lookup: CDR1 SGHDT, CDR2 YYEEEE.

The rearrangement joins TRBV7-3 to TRBJ1-1; D remains ambiguous. Germline V gives CDR1 SGHTA, CDR2 FQGTGA. The CDR3 spans 14 residues. The germline V and J ends were trimmed by 3 bases and 0 bases, with 8 bases remaining between them. Written as DNA, the CDR3 is TGTGCCAGCAGCTTTACAGCAATGAACACTGAAGCTTTCTTT. This translates into CASSFTAMNTEAFF.

The table lists this clone with a few counts. The rearrangement joins TRBV5-4 to TRBJ2-3; perhaps TRBD2 as D (5 bases). V lost 2 bases and J lost 4, with 8 bases in between. This CDR3 region has 13 residues. Per the germline V gene, CDR1 is SGHNT and CDR2 is YYREEE (reference sequence). The CDR3 DNA sequence: TGTGCCAGCAGCTTACTAGTTGCAGATACGCAGTATTTT. This gives the protein CASSLLVADTQYF.